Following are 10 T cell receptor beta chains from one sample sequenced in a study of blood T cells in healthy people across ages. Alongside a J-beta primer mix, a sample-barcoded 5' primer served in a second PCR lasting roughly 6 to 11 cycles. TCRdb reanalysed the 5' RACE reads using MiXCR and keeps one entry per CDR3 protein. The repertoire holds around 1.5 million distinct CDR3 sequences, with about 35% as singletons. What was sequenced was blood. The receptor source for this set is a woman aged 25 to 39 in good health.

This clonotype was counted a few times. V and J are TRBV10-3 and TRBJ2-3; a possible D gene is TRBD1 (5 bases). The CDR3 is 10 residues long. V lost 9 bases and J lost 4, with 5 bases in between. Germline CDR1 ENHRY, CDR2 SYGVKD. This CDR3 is CAIGADTQYF. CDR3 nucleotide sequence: TGTGCCATAGGGGCAGATACGCAGTATTTT.

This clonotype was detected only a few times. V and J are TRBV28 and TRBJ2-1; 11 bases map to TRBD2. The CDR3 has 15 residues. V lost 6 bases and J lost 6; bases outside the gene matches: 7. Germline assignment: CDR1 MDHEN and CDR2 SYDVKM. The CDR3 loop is CASRASGTSGNEQFF. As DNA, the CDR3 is TGTGCCAGCAGAGCTTCGGGGACTAGCGGCAATGAGCAGTTCTTC.

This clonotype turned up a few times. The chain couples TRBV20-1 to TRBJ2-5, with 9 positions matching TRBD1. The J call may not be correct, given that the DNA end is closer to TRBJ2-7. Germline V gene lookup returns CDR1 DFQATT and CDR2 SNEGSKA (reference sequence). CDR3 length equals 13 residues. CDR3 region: CSASRDRVYEQYF. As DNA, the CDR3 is TGCAGTGCTAGCAGGGACAGGGTTTACGAGCAGTACTTC.

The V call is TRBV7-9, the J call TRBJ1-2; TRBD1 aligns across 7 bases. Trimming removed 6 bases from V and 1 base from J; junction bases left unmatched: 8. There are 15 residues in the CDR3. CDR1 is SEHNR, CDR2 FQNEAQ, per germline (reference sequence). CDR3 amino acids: CASSTDRAFNYGYTF. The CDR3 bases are TGTGCCAGCAGTACTGACAGGGCATTTAACTATGGCTACACCTTC.

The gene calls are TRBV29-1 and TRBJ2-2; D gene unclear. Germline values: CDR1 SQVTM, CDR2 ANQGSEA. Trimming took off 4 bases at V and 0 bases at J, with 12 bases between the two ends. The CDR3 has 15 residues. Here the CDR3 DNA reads TGCAGCGTTGTGGTTGGGTTAACGAACACCGGGGAGCTGTTTTTT. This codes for CSVVVGLTNTGELFF.

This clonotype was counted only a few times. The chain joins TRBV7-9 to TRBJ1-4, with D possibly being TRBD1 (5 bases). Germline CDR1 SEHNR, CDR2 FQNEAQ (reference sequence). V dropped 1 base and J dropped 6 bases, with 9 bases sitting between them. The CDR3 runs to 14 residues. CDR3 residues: CASSLVGTDEKLFF. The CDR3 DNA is TGTGCCAGCAGCTTAGTAGGGACGGATGAAAAACTGTTTTTT.

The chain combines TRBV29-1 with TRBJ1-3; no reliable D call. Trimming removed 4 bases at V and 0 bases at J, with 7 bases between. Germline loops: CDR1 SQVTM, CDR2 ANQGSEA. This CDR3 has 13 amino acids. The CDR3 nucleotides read TGCAGCGTTGGGTCGGACTCTGGAAACACCATATATTTT. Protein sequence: CSVGSDSGNTIYF.

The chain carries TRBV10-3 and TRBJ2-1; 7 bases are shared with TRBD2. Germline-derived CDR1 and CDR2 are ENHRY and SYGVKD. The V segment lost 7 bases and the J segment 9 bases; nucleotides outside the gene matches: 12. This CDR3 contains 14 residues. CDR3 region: CAITARESNPEQFF. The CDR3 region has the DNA TGTGCCATCACTGCGCGGGAGAGTAATCCTGAGCAGTTCTTC.

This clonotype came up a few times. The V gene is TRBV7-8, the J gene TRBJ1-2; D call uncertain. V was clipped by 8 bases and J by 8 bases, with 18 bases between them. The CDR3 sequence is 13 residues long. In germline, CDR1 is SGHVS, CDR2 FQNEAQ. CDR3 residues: CASAEDPQGGYTF. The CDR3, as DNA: TGTGCCAGCGCTGAGGACCCTCAAGGGGGCTACACCTTC.

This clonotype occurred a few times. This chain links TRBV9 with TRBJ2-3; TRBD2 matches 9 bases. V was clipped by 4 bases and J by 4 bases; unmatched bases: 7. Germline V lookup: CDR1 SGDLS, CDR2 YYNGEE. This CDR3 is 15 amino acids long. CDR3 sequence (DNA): TGTGCCAGCAGCTCGGGACTAGCCGATGCAGATACGCAGTATTTT. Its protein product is CASSSGLADADTQYF.